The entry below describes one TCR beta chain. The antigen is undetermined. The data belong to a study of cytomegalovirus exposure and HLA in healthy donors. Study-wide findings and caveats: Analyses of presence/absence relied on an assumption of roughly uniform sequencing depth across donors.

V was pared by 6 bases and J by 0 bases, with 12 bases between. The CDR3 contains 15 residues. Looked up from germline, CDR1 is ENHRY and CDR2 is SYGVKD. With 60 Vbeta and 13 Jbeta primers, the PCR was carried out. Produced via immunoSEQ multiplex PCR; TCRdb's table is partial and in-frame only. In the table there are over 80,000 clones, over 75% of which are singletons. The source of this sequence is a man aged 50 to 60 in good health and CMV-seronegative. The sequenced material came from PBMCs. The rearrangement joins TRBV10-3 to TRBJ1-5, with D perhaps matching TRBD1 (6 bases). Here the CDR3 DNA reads TGTGCCATCAGCCAGGGGACGGATAGCAATCAGCCCCAGCATTTT. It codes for CAISQGTDSNQPQHF.